This TCR beta chain derives from a study of blood T cell repertoires in COVID-19. Study-level information: The United States, Italy and Spain provided the acute and convalescent COVID-19 samples. PBMCs, B-cell-depleted T cells, or T cells provided the cDNA or gDNA that made up the material.

Only in-frame clones appear in the TCRdb table, and some are missing; sequencing was by immunoSEQ multiplex PCR. The sample includes 60,000 to 75,000 clones, almost 90% seen only once; the top ten take about a fifth. The CDR3 contains 15 residues. Trimming cost V 0 bases and J 2 bases, with 12 bases left between them. Germline V CDR1 and CDR2: SGDLS, YYNGEE. The chain employs TRBV9 and TRBJ2-7; possibly TRBD2 for D (6 bases). The sequence was obtained from an elderly woman with active COVID-19. Sequences were obtained from peripheral blood. CDR3 sequence reads: CASSVDGGETYEQYF. The CDR3 coding sequence is TGTGCCAGCAGCGTAGACGGGGGTGAGACCTACGAGCAGTACTTC.